The 5 T cell receptor beta chains reported below all come from one sample, sequenced in a study of lymphopenia after photon versus proton radiotherapy. The assay was immunoSEQ multiplex PCR, and TCRdb's table has in-frame clones only and misses some. There are approximately 53,000 clones in the sample; more than 85% occur only once, and 15% to 20% lies in the top ten. The sequences come from peripheral blood, collected from a patient treated with photon-based radiotherapy. The receptors derive from a woman in her thirties or forties with cholangiocarcinoma.

This clone was detected once. V gene TRBV5-6 combines with J gene TRBJ2-5, with D tentatively TRBD1 (6 bases). This CDR3 contains 13 residues. Trimming took off 2 bases at V and 4 bases at J, with 9 bases between the two ends. CDR1 SGHDT and CDR2 YYEEEE come from the germline V gene. The CDR3 reads CASSLAGAETQYF. The CDR3 DNA is TGTGCCAGCAGCTTAGCAGGGGCAGAGACCCAGTACTTC.

The chain joins TRBV5-1 to TRBJ2-1, with D unresolved. The CDR3 loop spans 15 amino acids. Germline V CDR1 and CDR2: SGHRS, YFSETQ. Trimming took 3 bases from V and 0 from J, leaving 10 bases between them. Here the CDR3 reads CASSSSTSSYNEQFF. The CDR3 region has the DNA TGCGCCAGCAGCTCTTCTACGAGCTCCTACAATGAGCAGTTCTTC.

V is TRBV28 and J is TRBJ1-4, with 9 bases aligning to TRBD1. Germline values: CDR1 MDHEN, CDR2 SYDVKM. CDR3 size: 15 residues. V was pared by 5 bases and J by 5 bases, with 6 bases of the junction left unmatched. The CDR3 DNA is TGTGCCAGCAGTCCAAACAGGGGGCAAAATGAAAAACTGTTTTTT. The encoded protein is CASSPNRGQNEKLFF.

This chain joins TRBV28 and TRBJ2-5; 14 positions match TRBD2. The CDR3 is made up of 18 amino acids. CDR1 is MDHEN and CDR2 is SYDVKM in the germline V gene. The V and J ends lost 3 bases and 1 base, in that order; junction bases with no gene match: 7. The CDR3 DNA sequence: TGTGCCAGCAGTTTCCCCGGACTAGCGGGAGGAGGCCAAGAGACCCAGTACTTC. This encodes CASSFPGLAGGGQETQYF.

The J gene is TRBJ1-1, the V gene TRBV5-4; a weak D match, TRBD1 (5 bases). V lost 0 bases and J lost 4, with 7 bases in between. CDR1 is SGHNT and CDR2 is YYREEE in the germline V gene (reference sequence). CDR3 length: 13 amino acids. CDR3 amino acids: CASSLAGFTEAFF. The CDR3 DNA sequence: TGTGCCAGCAGCTTGGCAGGGTTCACTGAAGCTTTCTTT. The full variable domain, with the rest looked up from reference TRBV5-4 and TRBJ1-1, is ETGVTQSPTHLIKTRGQQVTLRCSSQSGHNTVSWYQQALGQGPQFIFQYYREEENGRGNFPPRFSGLQFPNYSSELNVNALELDDSALYLCASSLAGFTEAFFGQGTRLTVV.